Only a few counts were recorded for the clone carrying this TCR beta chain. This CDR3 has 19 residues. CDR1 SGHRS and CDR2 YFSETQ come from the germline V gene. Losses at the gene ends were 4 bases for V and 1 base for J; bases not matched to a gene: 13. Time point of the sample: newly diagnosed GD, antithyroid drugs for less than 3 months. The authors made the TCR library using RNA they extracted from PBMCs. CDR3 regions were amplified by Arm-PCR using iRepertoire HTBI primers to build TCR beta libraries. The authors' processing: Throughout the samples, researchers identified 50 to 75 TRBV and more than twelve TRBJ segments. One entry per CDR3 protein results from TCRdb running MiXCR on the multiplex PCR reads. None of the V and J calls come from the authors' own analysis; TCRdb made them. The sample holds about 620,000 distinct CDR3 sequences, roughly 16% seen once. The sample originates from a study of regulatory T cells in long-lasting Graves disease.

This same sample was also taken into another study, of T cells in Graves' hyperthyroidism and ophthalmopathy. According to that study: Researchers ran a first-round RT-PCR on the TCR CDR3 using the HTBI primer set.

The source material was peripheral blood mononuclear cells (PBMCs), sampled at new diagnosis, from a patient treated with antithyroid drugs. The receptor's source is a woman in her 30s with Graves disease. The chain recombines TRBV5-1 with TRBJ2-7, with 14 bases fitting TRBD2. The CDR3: CASSARGLAGDLPSYEQYF. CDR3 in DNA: TGCGCCAGCAGCGCCCGGGGACTAGCGGGAGATCTCCCTTCCTACGAGCAGTACTTC.